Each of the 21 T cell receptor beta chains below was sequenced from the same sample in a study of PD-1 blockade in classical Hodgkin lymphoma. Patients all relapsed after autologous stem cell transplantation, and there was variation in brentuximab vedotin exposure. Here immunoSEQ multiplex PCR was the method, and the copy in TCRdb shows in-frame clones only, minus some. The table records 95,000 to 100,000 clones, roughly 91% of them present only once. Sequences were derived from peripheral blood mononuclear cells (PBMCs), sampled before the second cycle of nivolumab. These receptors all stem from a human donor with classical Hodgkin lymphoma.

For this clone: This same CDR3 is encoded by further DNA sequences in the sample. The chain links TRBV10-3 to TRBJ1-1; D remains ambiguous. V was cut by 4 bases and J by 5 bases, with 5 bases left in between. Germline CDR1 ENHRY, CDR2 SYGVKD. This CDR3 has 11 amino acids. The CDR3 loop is CAISGDTEAFF. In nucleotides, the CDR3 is TGTGCCATCAGTGGGGATACTGAAGCTTTCTTT.

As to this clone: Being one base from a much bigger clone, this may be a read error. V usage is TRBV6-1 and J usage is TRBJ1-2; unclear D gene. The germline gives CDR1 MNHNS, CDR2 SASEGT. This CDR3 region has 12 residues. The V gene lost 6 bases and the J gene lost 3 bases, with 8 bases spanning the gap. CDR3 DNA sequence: TGTGCCAGCAGCCGGACGGACTATGGCTACACCTTC. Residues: CASSRTDYGYTF.

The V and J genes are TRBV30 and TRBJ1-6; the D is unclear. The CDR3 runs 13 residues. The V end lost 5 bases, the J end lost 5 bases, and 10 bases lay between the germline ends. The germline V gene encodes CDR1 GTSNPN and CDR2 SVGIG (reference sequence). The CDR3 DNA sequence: TGTGCCTGGTCGGGCGGTGATAATTCACCCCTCCACTTT. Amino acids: CAWSGGDNSPLHF.

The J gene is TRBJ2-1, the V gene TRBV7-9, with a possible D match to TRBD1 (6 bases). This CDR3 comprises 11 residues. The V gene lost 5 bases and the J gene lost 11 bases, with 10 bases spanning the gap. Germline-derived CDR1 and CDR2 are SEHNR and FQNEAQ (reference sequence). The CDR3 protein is CASSRQGKQFF. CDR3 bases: TGTGCCAGCAGCCGGCAGGGGAAGCAGTTCTTC.

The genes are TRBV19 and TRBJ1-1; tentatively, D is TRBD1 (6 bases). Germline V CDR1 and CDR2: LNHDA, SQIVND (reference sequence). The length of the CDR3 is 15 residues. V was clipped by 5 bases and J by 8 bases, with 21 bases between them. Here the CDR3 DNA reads TGTGCCAGTAGTCCCCACGGACGGGGGGCTGCCGAAGCTTTCTTT. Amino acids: CASSPHGRGAAEAFF.

As DNA, the CDR3 is TGCGCCAGCGGGTTCACGGACAGGGCAGATACGCAGTATTTT. Encoded protein: CASGFTDRADTQYF. The chain employs TRBV5-1 and TRBJ2-3; 8 bases line up with TRBD1. This CDR3 has 14 amino acids. Losses at the gene ends were 7 bases for V and 4 bases for J; bases not matched to a gene: 8. Germline V gives CDR1 SGHRS, CDR2 YFSETQ.

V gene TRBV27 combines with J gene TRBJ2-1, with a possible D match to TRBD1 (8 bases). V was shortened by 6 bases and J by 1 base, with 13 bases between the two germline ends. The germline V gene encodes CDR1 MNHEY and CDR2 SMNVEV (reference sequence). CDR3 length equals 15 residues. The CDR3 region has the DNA TGTGCCAGCAGCCACAGGGGGGGATCCTACAATGAGCAGTTCTTC. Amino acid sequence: CASSHRGGSYNEQFF.

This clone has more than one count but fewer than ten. CDR3 protein: CASSLGQGSGYTF. For the CDR3, the DNA is TGTGCCAGCAGCTTGGGGCAGGGTAGCGGCTACACCTTC. The J gene is TRBJ1-2, the V gene TRBV7-9, with TRBD1 as a possible D gene (5 bases). The CDR3 has 13 amino acids. In germline, CDR1 is SEHNR, CDR2 FQNEAQ (reference sequence). Between the trimmed V and J ends, which lost 3 bases and 8 bases, there was a span of 13 bases. Full variable domain (remainder filled in from reference TRBV7-9 and TRBJ1-2): DTGVSQNPRHKITKRGQNVTFRCDPISEHNRLYWYRQTLGQGPEFLTYFQNEAQLEKSRLLSDRFSAERPKGSFSTLEIQRTEQGDSAMYLCASSLGQGSGYTFGSGTRLTVV.

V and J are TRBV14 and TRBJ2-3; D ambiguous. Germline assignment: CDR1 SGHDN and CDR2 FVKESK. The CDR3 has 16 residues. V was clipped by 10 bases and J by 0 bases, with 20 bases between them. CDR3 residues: CATLIRTDASTDTQYF. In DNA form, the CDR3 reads TGTGCCACCCTAATCCGGACCGATGCTAGCACAGATACGCAGTATTTT. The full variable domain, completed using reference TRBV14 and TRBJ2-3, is EAGVTQFPSHSVIEKGQTVTLRCDPISGHDNLYWYRRVMGKEIKFLLHFVKESKQDESGMPNNRFLAERTGGTYSTLKVQPAELEDSGVYFCATLIRTDASTDTQYFGPGTRLTVL.

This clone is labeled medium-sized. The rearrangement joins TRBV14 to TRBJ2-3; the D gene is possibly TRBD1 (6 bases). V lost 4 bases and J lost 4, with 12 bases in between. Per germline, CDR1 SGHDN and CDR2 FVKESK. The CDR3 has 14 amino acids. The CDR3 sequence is CASSPWDTSDTQYF. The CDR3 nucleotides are TGTGCCAGCAGCCCGTGGGACACCTCAGATACGCAGTATTTT. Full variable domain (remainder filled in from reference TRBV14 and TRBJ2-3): EAGVTQFPSHSVIEKGQTVTLRCDPISGHDNLYWYRRVMGKEIKFLLHFVKESKQDESGMPNNRFLAERTGGTYSTLKVQPAELEDSGVYFCASSPWDTSDTQYFGPGTRLTVL.

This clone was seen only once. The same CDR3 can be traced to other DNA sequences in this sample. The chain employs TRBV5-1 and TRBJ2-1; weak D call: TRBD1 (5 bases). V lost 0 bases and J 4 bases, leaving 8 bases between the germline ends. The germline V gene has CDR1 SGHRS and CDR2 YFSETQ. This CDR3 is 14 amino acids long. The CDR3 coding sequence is TGCGCCAGCAGCTTGGGGGGCAGTTACAATGAGCAGTTCTTC. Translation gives CASSLGGSYNEQFF.

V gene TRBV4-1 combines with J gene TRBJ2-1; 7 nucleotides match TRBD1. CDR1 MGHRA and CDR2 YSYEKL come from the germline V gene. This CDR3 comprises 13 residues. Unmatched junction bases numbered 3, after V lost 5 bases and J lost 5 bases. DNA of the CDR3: TGCGCCAGCAGCTCCGGGACAGACAATGAGCAGTTCTTC. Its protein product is CASSSGTDNEQFF.

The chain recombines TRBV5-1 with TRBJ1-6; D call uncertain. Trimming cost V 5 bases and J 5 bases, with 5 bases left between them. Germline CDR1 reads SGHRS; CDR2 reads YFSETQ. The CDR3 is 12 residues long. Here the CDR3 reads CASRINNSPLHF. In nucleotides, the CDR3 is TGCGCCAGCAGGATAAATAATTCACCCCTCCACTTT.

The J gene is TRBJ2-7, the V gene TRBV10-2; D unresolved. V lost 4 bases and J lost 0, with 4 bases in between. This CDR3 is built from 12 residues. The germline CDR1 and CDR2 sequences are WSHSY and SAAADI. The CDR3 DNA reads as TGCGCCAGCAGTGGCGACTCCTACGAGCAGTACTTC. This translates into CASSGDSYEQYF.

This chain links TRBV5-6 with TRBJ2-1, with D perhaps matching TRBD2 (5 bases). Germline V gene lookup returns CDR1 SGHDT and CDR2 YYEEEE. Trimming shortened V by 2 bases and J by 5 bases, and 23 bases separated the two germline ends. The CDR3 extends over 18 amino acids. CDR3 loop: CASSFRILFVRANNEQFF. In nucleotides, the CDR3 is TGTGCCAGCAGCTTTCGGATCCTTTTCGTGCGGGCCAACAATGAGCAGTTCTTC.

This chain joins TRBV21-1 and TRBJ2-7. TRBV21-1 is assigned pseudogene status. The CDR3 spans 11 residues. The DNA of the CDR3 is TGTGCCAGCAGCGCTCCCTACGAGCAGTACTTC. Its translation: CASSAPYEQYF.

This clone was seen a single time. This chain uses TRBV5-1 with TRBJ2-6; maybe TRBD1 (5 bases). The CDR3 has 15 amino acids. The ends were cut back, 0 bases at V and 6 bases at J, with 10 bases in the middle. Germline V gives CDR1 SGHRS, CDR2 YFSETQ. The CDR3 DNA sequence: TGCGCCAGCAGCTTGGATCTCAGGGAGGCCAACGTCCTGACTTTC. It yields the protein CASSLDLREANVLTF.

The CDR3 region has the DNA TGTGCCAGCAGTGAAGCGCTCGGGACTGACTATGGCTACACCTTC. Translation: CASSEALGTDYGYTF. The chain is built from TRBV6-1 and TRBJ1-2; weak D call: TRBD1 (5 bases). V lost 0 bases and J lost 3, with 11 bases in between. This CDR3 has 15 residues. Germline CDR1 reads MNHNS; CDR2 reads SASEGT.

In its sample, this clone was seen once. The CDR3 DNA follows: TGTGCCAGCAGCTTGGGGTTCCTTGGTTCCCCCCTCCACTTT. This codes for CASSLGFLGSPLHF. V gene TRBV11-2 combines with J gene TRBJ1-6; no definite D call. Germline V gene sequence: CDR1 SGHAT, CDR2 FQNNGV. This CDR3 comprises 14 residues. The ends were cut back, 3 bases at V and 13 bases at J, with 16 bases in the middle.

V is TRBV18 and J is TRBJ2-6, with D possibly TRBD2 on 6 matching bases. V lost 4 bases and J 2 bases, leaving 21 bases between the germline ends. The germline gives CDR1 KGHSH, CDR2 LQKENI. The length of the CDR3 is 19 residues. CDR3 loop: CASSHSGTRGSPGANVLTF. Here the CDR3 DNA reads TGTGCCAGCTCACACTCCGGGACCCGGGGGTCTCCTGGGGCCAACGTCCTGACTTTC.

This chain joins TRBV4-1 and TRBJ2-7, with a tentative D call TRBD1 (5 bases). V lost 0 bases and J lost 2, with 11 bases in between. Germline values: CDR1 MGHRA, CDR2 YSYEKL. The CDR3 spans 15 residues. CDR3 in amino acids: CASSQDQGLPYEQYF. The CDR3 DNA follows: TGCGCCAGCAGCCAAGATCAGGGTCTTCCCTACGAGCAGTACTTC.